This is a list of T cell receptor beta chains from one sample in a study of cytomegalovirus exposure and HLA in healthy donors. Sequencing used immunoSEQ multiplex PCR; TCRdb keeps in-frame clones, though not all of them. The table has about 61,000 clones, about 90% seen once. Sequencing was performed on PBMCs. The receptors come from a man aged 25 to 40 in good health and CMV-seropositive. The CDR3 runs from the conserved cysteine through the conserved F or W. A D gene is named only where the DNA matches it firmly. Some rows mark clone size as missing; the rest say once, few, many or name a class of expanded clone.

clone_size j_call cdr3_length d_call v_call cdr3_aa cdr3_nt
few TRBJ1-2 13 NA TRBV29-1 CSVILPGIYGYTF TGCAGCGTTATCCTCCCGGGTATCTATGGCTACACCTTC
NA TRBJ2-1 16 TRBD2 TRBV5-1 CASSLAAGGVGNEQFF TGCGCCAGCAGCTTGGCGGCGGGAGGTGTGGGCAATGAGCAGTTCTTC
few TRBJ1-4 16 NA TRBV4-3 CASSQDFSATNEKLFF TGCGCCAGCAGCCAAGATTTCAGTGCAACTAATGAAAAACTGTTTTTT
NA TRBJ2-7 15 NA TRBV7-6 CASSATDRGNYEQYF TGTGCCAGCAGTGCTACGGACAGAGGCAACTACGAGCAGTACTTC
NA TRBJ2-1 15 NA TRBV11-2 CASSLSSGNYNEQFF TGTGCCAGCAGCTTAAGCAGCGGCAACTACAATGAGCAGTTCTTC
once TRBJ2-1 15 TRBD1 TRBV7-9 CASSHDRGLYNEQFF TGTGCCAGCAGCCATGACAGGGGCCTCTACAATGAGCAGTTCTTC
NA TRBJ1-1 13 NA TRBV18 CASSPGIDTEAFF TGTGCCAGCTCACCCGGGATAGACACTGAAGCTTTCTTT
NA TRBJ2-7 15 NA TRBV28 CASSPQGSLGHEQYF TGTGCCAGCAGTCCCCAGGGCTCCTTAGGGCACGAGCAGTACTTC
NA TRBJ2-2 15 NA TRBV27 CASSWDTSNTGELFF TGTGCCAGCAGTTGGGACACCTCGAACACCGGGGAGCTGTTTTTT
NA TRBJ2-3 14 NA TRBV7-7 CASSLSGGTDTQYF TGTGCTAGCAGCTTATCCGGGGGAACAGATACGCAGTATTTT
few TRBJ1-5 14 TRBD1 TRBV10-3 CAISGGTGNQPQHF TGTGCCATCAGTGGTGGGACAGGGAATCAGCCCCAGCATTTT
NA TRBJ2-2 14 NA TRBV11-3 CASSAGVVVGELFF TGTGCCAGCAGCGCGGGTGTCGTCGTTGGGGAGCTGTTTTTT
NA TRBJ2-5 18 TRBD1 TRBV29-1 CSVEDLHSGTGTQETQYF TGCAGCGTTGAAGACCTTCATTCCGGGACAGGGACCCAAGAGACCCAGTACTTC
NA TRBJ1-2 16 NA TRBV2 CASSGGLGANSYGYTF TGTGCCAGCAGTGGTGGTCTGGGCGCTAACTCATATGGCTACACCTTC
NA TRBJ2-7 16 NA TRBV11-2 CASSSSSGTGAYEQYF TGTGCCAGCAGCTCTTCTAGCGGGACAGGGGCCTACGAGCAGTACTTC
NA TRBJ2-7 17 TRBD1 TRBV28 CASSLTEGQRLTYEQYF TGTGCCAGCAGTTTGACTGAGGGACAGCGTTTAACCTACGAGCAGTACTTC
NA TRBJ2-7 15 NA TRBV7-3 CASSASGLGSYEQYF TGTGCCAGCAGCGCATCAGGGTTGGGATCCTACGAGCAGTACTTC
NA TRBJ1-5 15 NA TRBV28 CASSLPGRDNQPQHF TGTGCCAGCAGTTTACCAGGGCGAGACAATCAGCCCCAGCATTTT
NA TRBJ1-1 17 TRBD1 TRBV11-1 CASTRAGTGLTNTEAFF TGTGCCAGCACCCGAGCGGGGACAGGATTAACGAACACTGAAGCTTTCTTT
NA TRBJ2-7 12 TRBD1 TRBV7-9 CASSRDRDEQYF TGTGCCAGCAGCCGGGACAGGGACGAGCAGTACTTC
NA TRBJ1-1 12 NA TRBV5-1 CASSHMNTEAFF TGCGCCAGCAGCCACATGAACACTGAAGCTTTCTTT
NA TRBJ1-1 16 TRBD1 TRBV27 CASSSRDRGLLREAFF TGTGCCAGCAGTTCCCGGGACAGGGGCCTTTTGAGAGAAGCTTTCTTT
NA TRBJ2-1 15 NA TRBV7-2 CASSLELGTYNEQFF TGTGCCAGCAGCTTGGAGCTGGGTACCTACAATGAGCAGTTCTTC
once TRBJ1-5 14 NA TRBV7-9 CASSWGGPNQPQHF TGTGCCAGCAGCTGGGGGGGACCGAATCAGCCCCAGCATTTT
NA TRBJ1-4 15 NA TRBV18 CASSPPEGIREKLFF TGTGCCAGCTCACCACCGGAGGGGATAAGAGAAAAACTGTTTTTT
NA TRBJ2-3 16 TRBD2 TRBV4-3 CASSQDARGDTDTQYF TGCGCCAGCAGCCAAGATGCCCGGGGGGACACAGATACGCAGTATTTT
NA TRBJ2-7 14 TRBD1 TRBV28 CAIASGQVLYEQYF TGTGCCATCGCCTCGGGACAGGTGCTCTACGAGCAGTACTTC
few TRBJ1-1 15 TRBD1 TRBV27 CASSSTGLGSPEAFF TGTGCCAGCAGCTCGACAGGGTTGGGTTCTCCTGAAGCTTTCTTT
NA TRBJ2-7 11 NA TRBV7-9 CASSSGNEQYF TGTGCCAGCAGCTCAGGAAACGAGCAGTACTTC
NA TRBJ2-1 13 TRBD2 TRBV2 CARKSSGNYEQFF TGTGCTAGGAAGAGTAGCGGGAACTACGAGCAGTTCTTC
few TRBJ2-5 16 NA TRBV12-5 CASGDQDSGVGETQYF TGTGCTAGTGGTGACCAGGACAGCGGGGTAGGGGAGACCCAGTACTTC
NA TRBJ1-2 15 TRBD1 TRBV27 CASSLGQGTGYGYTF TGTGCCAGCAGTTTGGGACAGGGTACGGGGTATGGCTACACCTTC
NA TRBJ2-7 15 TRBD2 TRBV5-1 CASMVAGEGSYEQYF TGCGCCAGCATGGTCGCGGGAGAAGGGTCCTACGAGCAGTACTTC
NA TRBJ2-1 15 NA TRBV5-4 CASSLQTLDYNEQFF TGTGCCAGCAGCCTCCAAACACTAGATTACAATGAGCAGTTCTTC
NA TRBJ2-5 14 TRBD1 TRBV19 CASSNQGARETQYF TGTGCCAGTAGTAACCAGGGGGCTAGGGAGACCCAGTACTTC
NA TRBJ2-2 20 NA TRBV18 CASSRAGGQRHGEDTGELFF TGTGCCAGCTCACGGGCCGGGGGACAGAGACATGGAGAGGACACCGGGGAGCTGTTTTTT
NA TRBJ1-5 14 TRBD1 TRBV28 CASSIRQGSQPQHF TGTGCCAGCAGCATCAGACAGGGCAGTCAGCCCCAGCATTTT
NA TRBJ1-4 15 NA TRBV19 CASSRGGGKSEKLFF TGTGCCAGTAGTAGGGGCGGGGGGAAGAGCGAAAAACTGTTTTTT
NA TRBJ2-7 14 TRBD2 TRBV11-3 CASSITSGSHEQYF TGTGCCAGCAGCATCACTAGCGGGAGTCACGAGCAGTACTTC
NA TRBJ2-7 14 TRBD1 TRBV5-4 CASSPGTGSYEQYF TGTGCCAGCAGCCCTGGGACAGGGTCGTATGAGCAGTACTTC
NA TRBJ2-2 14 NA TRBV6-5 CASSSLRNTGELFF TGTGCCAGCAGTTCATTGAGGAACACCGGGGAGCTGTTTTTT
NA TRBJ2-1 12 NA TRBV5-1 CASSLKLNEQFF TGCGCCAGCAGCTTAAAACTGAATGAGCAGTTCTTC
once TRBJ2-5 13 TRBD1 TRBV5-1 CASSKGQQETQYF TGCGCCAGCAGCAAGGGACAGCAAGAGACCCAGTACTTC
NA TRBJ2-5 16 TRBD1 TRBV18 CASSPRQGQAQETQYF TGTGCCAGCTCACCAAGACAGGGACAAGCTCAAGAGACCCAGTACTTC
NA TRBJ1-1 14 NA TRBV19 CASSIGAFNTEAFF TGTGCCAGTAGTATAGGGGCATTCAACACTGAAGCTTTCTTT
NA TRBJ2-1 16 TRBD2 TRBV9 CASSNSGMSSYNEQFF TGTGCCAGCAGCAATAGCGGGATGAGCTCCTACAATGAGCAGTTCTTC
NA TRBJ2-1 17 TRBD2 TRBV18 CASSPPLAGKAYNEQFF TGTGCCAGCTCACCCCCACTAGCGGGTAAAGCCTACAATGAGCAGTTCTTC
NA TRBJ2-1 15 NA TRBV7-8 CASSLLAENYNEQFF TGTGCCAGCAGCTTATTAGCCGAGAATTACAATGAGCAGTTCTTC
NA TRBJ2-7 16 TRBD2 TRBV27 CASSLFSGTRKYEQYF TGTGCCAGCAGTTTATTTTCCGGGACTAGAAAATACGAGCAGTACTTC
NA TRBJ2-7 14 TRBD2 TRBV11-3 CASSPELADYEQYF TGTGCCAGCAGCCCTGAACTAGCGGATTACGAGCAGTACTTC
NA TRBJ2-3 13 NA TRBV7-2 CASSTTRADTQYF TGTGCCAGCAGCACCACTAGGGCAGATACGCAGTATTTT
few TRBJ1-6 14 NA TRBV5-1 CASSLAGGNSPLHF TGCGCCAGCAGCTTGGCGGGAGGCAATTCACCCCTCCACTTT
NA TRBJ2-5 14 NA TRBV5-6 CASSWALRGETQYF TGTGCCAGCAGCTGGGCGTTAAGGGGTGAGACCCAGTACTTC
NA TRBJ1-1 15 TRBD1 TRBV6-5 CASTSGGKGYTEAFF TGTGCCAGCACCTCAGGGGGCAAAGGGTACACTGAAGCTTTCTTT
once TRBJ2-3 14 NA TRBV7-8 CASIPTLYTDTQYF TGTGCCAGCATTCCGACACTCTACACAGATACGCAGTATTTT